This T cell receptor beta chain was recorded in a study of cytomegalovirus exposure and HLA in healthy donors. V was shortened by 5 bases and J by 5 bases, with 18 bases between the two germline ends. Germline CDR1 and CDR2: MNHEY and SMNVEV (reference sequence). The CDR3 is made up of 15 amino acids. Whole-study results and caveats: In an earlier analysis, most TCR beta V segments were productive about 87% or about 30% of the time. Among TCR beta chains, those listed as cytomegalovirus-associated numbered more than 150.

Though nominally healthy at sampling, donors likely had unrecorded immune exposures. Primers: 60 Vbeta forward and 13 Jbeta reverse. In the original workflow: Later analysis identified 80 million to 85 million unique TCR beta chains, roughly 11 million shared. The protocol was immunoSEQ multiplex PCR, while the TCRdb copy is restricted to in-frame clones and leaves out a portion. V and J calls and clone size follow that table, whereas D and trimming were derived from the DNA. The table shows 100,000 to 150,000 clones, with 15% occurring only once. With regard to this clone: The antigen is not known.

The specimen was PBMCs. This clonotype was sampled from a woman between 18 and 29 years old in good health and CMV-seronegative. This chain uses TRBV27 with TRBJ2-5; possibly TRBD2 for D (6 bases). CDR3 coding DNA: TGTGCCAGCAGTGAGACGGGGACTCTAGGGGAGACCCAGTACTTC. This codes for CASSETGTLGETQYF.